The clone carrying this T cell receptor (beta chain) has a count of ten or more. What it binds is unknown. This specimen belongs to a study of blood T cells in healthy people across ages. Study-level findings and limits: Any conclusive comparison of naive versus antigen-experienced cells was prevented by using unsorted PBMCs.

The CDR3 runs to 15 residues. Trimming took off 1 base at V and 6 bases at J, with 15 bases between the two ends. Germline loops: CDR1 SGHTA, CDR2 FQGNSA. A second PCR, run for about 7 to 12 cycles, used a sample-barcoded 5' primer plus a J-beta primer mix. TCRdb re-called the 5' RACE reads through MiXCR, storing one row per CDR3 protein. This table holds over 1,500,000 distinct CDR3 sequences, around 40% found once. No fewer than 5.5 micrograms of total RNA were isolated from every sample. The sample taken for sequencing was blood. This chain joins TRBV7-2 and TRBJ2-5; the D gene is possibly TRBD1 (6 bases). The sequence derives from a human donor in good health. This chain's CDR3 is CASSLDSQGTKTQYF. DNA for the CDR3: TGTGCCAGCAGCTTAGATTCGCAGGGGACAAAGACCCAGTACTTC.